Shown below are 29 T cell receptor delta chains from a single sample sequenced in a study of γδ T cells in repeated Plasmodium falciparum infection. Flow sorting of PBMC yielded separate Vgamma9/Vdelta2+ and Vdelta2-negative gammadelta T cell populations for bulk repertoire analysis. TCRdb re-called clones from the multiplex PCR reads using CATT. The table has roughly 90,000 delta-chain clones, roughly 1.4% seen once. Sequences were obtained from gamma-delta T cells from blood. Receptors were obtained from a pool of human donors (malaria-infected and uninfected, not separated).

This clone was counted only a few times. A far larger clone lies a single base away; this is likely a read error. V gene TRDV2 combines with J gene TRDJ3; TRDD3 matches 7 bases. As TCRdb names no J gene, one was assigned here on the basis of a DNA match to germline. Germline V gene lookup returns CDR1 GEAIGNYY and CDR2 EKD. V lost 2 bases, J lost 0 bases, and 9 bases stayed unmatched. CDR3 size: 19 residues. CDR3 residues: CACDKAGGIGSWDTRQMFF. The CDR3 nucleotides are TGTGCCTGTGACAAGGCCGGGGGGATCGGCTCCTGGGACACCCGACAGATGTTTTTC.

A few counts support this clone. A far bigger clonotype differs at one base, so this is likely a read error. The same CDR3 is also encoded by other DNA sequences in this sample. CDR3 region: CACDTIWEADKLIF. The CDR3 DNA reads TGCGCCTGTGACACCATCTGGGAAGCCGATAAACTCATCTTT. This chain uses TRDV2 with TRDJ1; possible D gene TRDD3, 5 bases. Because TCRdb records no J gene, it was assigned here through a match of the DNA to germline. Germline values: CDR1 GEAIGNYY, CDR2 EKD. This CDR3 contains 14 residues.

This clone turned up a few times. A far larger clone is off by one base, so a read error is likely. Other DNA sequences in the sample encode the same CDR3. The V call is TRDV3, the J call TRDJ1; TRDD3 matches at 9 bases. As TCRdb names no J gene, one was assigned here on the basis of a DNA match to germline. The CDR3 extends over 17 amino acids. Per germline, CDR1 TVYSNPD and CDR2 GDNSRS (reference sequence). Trimming at V came to 1 base and at J to 5 bases, leaving 17 bases not matched to a gene. CDR3 sequence: CAFIPRHWGSEEDKLIF. In DNA, the CDR3 is TGTGCCTTTATTCCCCGACACTGGGGGAGCGAAGAGGATAAACTCATCTTT.

This clone came up a few times. This probably arose from a read error, given a far larger clone one base away. This sample includes further DNA sequences coding for the same CDR3. The chain carries TRDV1 and TRDJ1; D might be TRDD2 or TRDD3, each matching 6 bases. Trimming cost V 2 bases and J 0 bases, with 31 bases left between them. Germline assignment: CDR1 TSWWSYY and CDR2 QGS. CDR3 size: 22 residues. CDR3 sequence (DNA): TGTGCTCTTGGGGAAGAGAGGTACGTCGGGCTGGGGACTCCTACGTACACCGATAAACTCATCTTT. As protein: CALGEERYVGLGTPTYTDKLIF.

This clone turned up a few times. A far larger clone is a single base away, which makes a read error likely. The identical CDR3 is also encoded by other nucleotide sequences in the sample. The rearrangement links TRDV1 to TRDJ1; 7 positions match TRDD3. Here the J gene was assigned by germline matching of the DNA, as TCRdb has none. The CDR3 is made up of 15 amino acids. V was clipped by 7 bases and J by 3 bases; unmatched bases: 11. The germline V gene has CDR1 TSWWSYY and CDR2 QGS. The CDR3 loop reads CALEEDGDKADKLIF. The DNA of the CDR3 is TGTGCTCTTGAGGAGGACGGGGATAAAGCCGATAAACTCATCTTT.

This clone has at least ten counts. This may be a read error, as it is one base from a much larger clone. Other DNA sequences from this sample encode an identical CDR3 as well. This chain uses TRDV1 with TRDJ1, with 9 bases lining up with TRDD2. The CDR3 totals 21 residues. The germline V gene encodes CDR1 TSWWSYY and CDR2 QGS. CDR3 sequence: CALGKPSYWRRDPSDTDKLIF. CDR3 in DNA: TGTGCCCTTGGGAAACCTTCCTACTGGAGGCGTGATCCGTCTGACACCGATAAACTCATCTTT.

There are a few counts of this clone. This DNA's translation and the protein TCRdb lists, from a much larger clone, do not match at residues 16 and 19, likely due to a read error; the protein shown is translated from the DNA. This chain connects TRDV1 to TRDJ4; 7 bases align to TRDD3. This CDR3 is 25 amino acids long. Germline V gene data show CDR1 as TSWWSYY and CDR2 as QGS. The CDR3 loop reads CALGGPHGRLVPIDHLLGYKGPLIF. CDR3 DNA: TGCGCTCTTGGGGGTCCCCATGGACGGCTTGTCCCAATCGACCATTTACTGGGGTATAAAGGACCCCTGATCTTT.

This clone was counted a few times. TCRdb pairs this DNA with a much larger clone's protein that differs at residue 14, likely a read error; the protein shown was translated from the DNA. This rearrangement joins TRDV1 to TRDJ1; D is uncertain. This CDR3 is built from 19 residues. V shed 1 base and J shed 4 bases, with 25 bases lying between them. The germline CDR1 and CDR2 sequences are TSWWSYY and QGS. CDR3: CALGEPSASCESDIDKLIF. The CDR3 DNA reads TGTGCTCTTGGGGAACCGAGTGCCTCCTGCGAATCTGACATCGATAAACTCATCTTT.

There are a few counts of this clone. TCRdb's listed protein matches a much larger clone and diverges from this DNA's translation at residue 9, likely through a read error; the protein shown comes from the DNA. The V and J genes are TRDV1 and TRDJ1; 11 nucleotides align to TRDD3. Matching the DNA to germline supplied the J gene, which TCRdb does not give. Germline lookup yields CDR1 TSWWSYY and CDR2 QGS. V gave up 0 bases and J gave up 1 base; unmatched junction bases: 22. The CDR3 length is 23 residues. CDR3 sequence: CALGELQLTSYWLGDTSTDKLIF. In nucleotides, the CDR3 is TGTGCTCTTGGGGAACTTCAACTTACTTCCTACTGGCTGGGGGATACTTCCACCGATAAACTCATCTTT.

A remark on this clone: A single base is all that separates this from a far larger clone, so a read error is likely. Other DNA sequences in the same sample also yield this CDR3. The V gene reported is TRDV2; the J gene is uncalled; the table assigns TRDD3, which was not confirmed against the DNA. The CDR3 has 19 amino acids. Germline V CDR1 and CDR2: GEAIGNYY, EKD. CDR3 DNA: TGTGCCTGTGACACGTCTGGTCCCCGGCGGTCCTTACTCACCGATAAACTCATCTTC. Its translation: CACDTSGPRRSLLTDKLIF.

A word on this clone: TCRdb lists the protein of a much larger clone for this DNA, which differs at residue 11, so this is likely a read error; the protein given here is translated from the DNA itself. The chain recombines TRDV1 with TRDJ1; TRDD3 aligns across 9 bases. The J gene was not available in TCRdb and was assigned here by matching the DNA to germline segments. Trimming cost V 5 bases and J 1 base; bases outside gene matches: 20. CDR1 and CDR2 (germline): TSWWSYY, QGS. This CDR3 region has 20 residues. The CDR3 DNA is TGTGCTCTTGGGTGTCCTTCCCTCGGACTTGCTGGGGGATGCACCGATAAACTCATCTTT. Translated, it gives CALGCPSLGLAGGCTDKLIF.

This clone was found many times. The chain carries TRDV1 and TRDJ1; 9 bases fit TRDD3. This CDR3 spans 18 amino acids. V dropped 6 bases and J dropped 0; count of bases not matched to a gene: 14. CDR1 TSWWSYY and CDR2 QGS come from the germline V gene. The CDR3, as DNA: TGTGCTCTTGGCGAGGCTTCCGGGGGATACCCTTACACCGATAAACTCATCTTT. This encodes CALGEASGGYPYTDKLIF.

As for this clone: One junction end disagrees with the germline gene, perhaps due to a read error. The sample carries other DNA sequences with the same CDR3. The chain couples TRDV1 to TRDJ1; D not resolved. The J gene was missing in TCRdb and was found by matching the end of the DNA to germline. The germline V gene has CDR1 TSWWSYY and CDR2 QGS. The length of the CDR3 is 18 residues. CDR3 residues: CSAGPFPPSYEATDKLIF. The CDR3 bases are TGCTCCGCAGGGCCTTTCCCTCCATCGTACGAGGCCACCGATAAACTCATCTTT.

This clone was seen many times. A far larger clone is a single base away, which makes a read error likely. This sequence joins TRDV2 and TRDJ3, with 7 bases lining up with TRDD3. CDR3 length equals 16 residues. V lost 3 bases to trimming and J lost 0 bases; unmatched junction nucleotides: 1. The germline V gene encodes CDR1 GEAIGNYY and CDR2 EKD. The CDR3 bases are TGTGCCTGTGACTGGGGGAACTCCTGGGACACCCGACAGATGTTTTTC. Translating gives CACDWGNSWDTRQMFF.

This clone came up many times. The protein recorded in TCRdb matches a much larger clone and deviates from this DNA's translation at residue 3, suggesting a read error; the protein here is obtained by translating the DNA. This CDR3 reads CARDEVLGDTPRSWDTRQMFF. CDR3 sequence (DNA): TGTGCCCGTGACGAGGTACTGGGGGATACGCCCCGTTCCTGGGACACCCGACAGATGTTTTTC. This chain links TRDV2 with TRDJ3; 13 bases line up with TRDD3. The germline V gene has CDR1 GEAIGNYY and CDR2 EKD. This CDR3 has 21 residues.

This clone was found a few times. A read error is the likely source, as a far larger clone sits one nucleotide away. Other DNA sequences from this sample encode an identical CDR3 as well. J is TRDJ1 and V is TRDV1; unclear D gene. The J gene is absent in TCRdb and was assigned here via DNA matching to germline. The CDR3 extends over 12 amino acids. Looked up from germline, CDR1 is TSWWSYY and CDR2 is QGS. V was trimmed by 0 bases and J by 6 bases, leaving 5 bases between them. CDR3 sequence (DNA): TGTGCTCTTGGGGAACTGCGGTATAAACTCATCTTT. Translated: CALGELRYKLIF.

Notes on this clone: TCRdb lists the protein of a much larger clone for this DNA, which differs at residue 13, so this is likely a read error; the protein given here is translated from the DNA itself. The chain couples TRDV2 to TRDJ1; TRDD3 might be the D (5 bases). Trimming shortened V by 0 bases and J by 13 bases, and 23 bases separated the two germline ends. From germline, CDR1 is GEAIGNYY and CDR2 EKD. The CDR3 contains 15 residues. DNA for the CDR3: TGTGCCTGTGACACCGGCCTGGGCCTCAATCGACAACCCATCTTT. Translated, it gives CACDTGLGLNRQPIF.

To note about this clone: The amino acid sequence in TCRdb belongs to a much larger clone and departs from this DNA's translation at residue 7, likely a sequencing read error; the sequence shown is translated from the DNA. This chain links TRDV1 with TRDJ1; D is unclear. The J gene is absent in TCRdb and was assigned here via DNA matching to germline. Trimming cost V 1 base and J 0 bases, with 21 bases left between them. The CDR3 is made up of 19 amino acids. The germline gives CDR1 TSWWSYY, CDR2 QGS. CDR3 nucleotides: TGTGCTCTTGGGGAACCCTCCCTGCTGCGCGACAGATACACCGATAAACTCATCTTT. Translating it yields CALGEPSLLRDRYTDKLIF.

The J gene is TRDJ1, the V gene TRDV2; D perhaps matches TRDD3 (6 bases). No J gene was available from TCRdb, and it was assigned here by a germline match of the DNA. CDR3 size: 19 residues. Trimming shortened V by 0 bases and J by 1 base, and 23 bases separated the two germline ends. CDR1 and CDR2 (germline): GEAIGNYY, EKD. Here the CDR3 DNA reads TGTGCCTGTGACACCGAAGAGCACTGGGCCCGAGAGCCCACCGATAAACTCATCTTT. It encodes CACDTEEHWAREPTDKLIF.

This clone was seen many times. The chain combines TRDV1 with TRDJ1; 9 bases align to TRDD3. V lost 2 bases and J lost 0; bases outside the gene matches: 37. CDR1 TSWWSYY and CDR2 QGS come from the germline V gene. This CDR3 has 27 amino acids. CDR3 residues: CALGEVRVRKPVQLLGEKYWDTDKLIF. The CDR3 DNA sequence: TGTGCTCTTGGGGAAGTGAGAGTCCGAAAACCAGTACAGCTACTGGGGGAGAAATACTGGGACACCGATAAACTCATCTTT.

A note on this clone: The TCRdb record carries a much larger clone's protein, which differs from this DNA's translation at residue 11; a read error is the likely cause, and the protein listed here is the DNA translation. Other DNA sequences from this sample encode an identical CDR3 as well. The gene calls are TRDV1 and TRDJ1; 8 bases line up with TRDD3. As TCRdb names no J gene, one was assigned here on the basis of a DNA match to germline. Germline CDR1 reads TSWWSYY; CDR2 reads QGS. J was trimmed by 0 bases and V by 3 bases; bases with no gene match: 18. The CDR3 has 20 amino acids. The CDR3 nucleotides are TGTGCTCTTGGGGAGGCTAGGAGGCTGGGGGAGCCTTGGTACACCGATAAACTCATCTTT. Translated, it gives CALGEARRLGEPWYTDKLIF.

The table lists this clone with a few counts. TCRdb records a much larger clone's protein for this DNA, with a difference at residue 12 that likely arises from a read error; the protein given is the translation of the DNA. The rearrangement links TRDV2 to TRDJ3; 9 bases map to TRDD3. J was trimmed by 5 bases and V by 3 bases; bases with no gene match: 13. There are 19 residues in the CDR3. Germline V CDR1 and CDR2: GEAIGNYY, EKD. The CDR3: CACDPSRGIHPRDTRQMFF. CDR3 coding DNA: TGTGCCTGTGACCCTTCGCGGGGGATACATCCCCGGGACACCCGACAGATGTTTTTC.

This clone was counted at least ten times. The chain is built from TRDV1 and TRDJ1; a weak D match, TRDD3 (6 bases). The CDR3 length is 20 residues. V lost 0 bases and J lost 2, with 25 bases in between. Per the germline V gene, CDR1 is TSWWSYY and CDR2 is QGS. The CDR3 DNA reads as TGTGCTCTTGGGGAACTCCCTCTTGTACCGATGGGGGTTGGGACCGATAAACTCATCTTT. Amino acids: CALGELPLVPMGVGTDKLIF.

A word on this clone: This DNA's translation differs at residue 11 from TCRdb's protein, which comes from a much larger clone; a read error is likely, and the protein shown is translated from the DNA. The rearrangement uses TRDV1 and TRDJ2; the D is unclear. CDR1 is TSWWSYY and CDR2 is QGS in the germline V gene. The CDR3 sequence is 23 residues long. Trimming removed 3 bases at V and 0 bases at J, with 32 bases between. The CDR3 DNA reads as TGTGCTCTTGGGGATCCCCCGGAAGGTTGGTGGATTGTGTCTATCCCTTTGACAGCACAACTCTTCTTT. Translating it yields CALGDPPEGWWIVSIPLTAQLFF.

With respect to this clone: TCRdb shows a much larger clone's protein in place of this DNA's translation, and the two differ at residue 5, likely through a read error; the protein shown is translated from the DNA. The V and J genes are TRDV1 and TRDJ1; TRDD3 aligns across 9 bases. Germline matching of the DNA provided the J gene here, since TCRdb leaves it blank. The CDR3 spans 15 residues. The ends lost 8 bases at V and 0 bases at J; junction bases unmatched: 7. Germline assignment: CDR1 TSWWSYY and CDR2 QGS. The CDR3 sequence: CALRGWGINTDKLIF. As DNA, the CDR3 is TGTGCTCTTAGGGGCTGGGGGATTAACACCGATAAACTCATCTTT.

The table lists this clone with a few counts. A far larger clone is one base from this, pointing to a likely read error. This chain links TRDV3 with TRDJ1, with 7 bases matching TRDD3. The J gene comes from matching the DNA to germline here; TCRdb lacks it. V trimming: 3 bases; J trimming: 3 bases; junction bases outside the gene matches: 22. Germline V CDR1 and CDR2: TVYSNPD, GDNSRS (reference sequence). The CDR3 runs to 18 residues. The CDR3 bases are TGTGCCTTCCTCCCTACCGGGGGGGATCAGGGTCGGGCCGATAAACTCATCTTT. This translates into CAFLPTGGDQGRADKLIF.

This clone was detected a few times. The TCRdb record carries a much larger clone's protein, which differs from this DNA's translation at residue 9; a read error is the likely cause, and the protein listed here is the DNA translation. This rearrangement joins TRDV1 to TRDJ1; possibly TRDD3 for D (5 bases). Germline V gives CDR1 TSWWSYY, CDR2 QGS. CDR3 length equals 18 residues. Trimming cost V 1 base and J 9 bases, with 27 bases left between them. DNA for the CDR3: TGTGCTCTTGGGGAACACACAAACTGCGGTTTTTGGGGAACAGAACTCATCTTT. Translated: CALGEHTNCGFWGTELIF.

This clone appeared a few times. It differs at one base from a far larger clone, so likely a read error. Other DNA sequences from this sample encode an identical CDR3 as well. CDR3 protein: CALGEVLAPLGGYPGPYTDKLIF. The CDR3 DNA follows: TGCGCTCTTGGGGAAGTTCTGGCTCCCCTTGGGGGATACCCTGGGCCCTACACCGATAAACTCATCTTT. V usage is TRDV1 and J usage is TRDJ1; 10 bases map to TRDD3. The J gene, absent from TCRdb, was called here by matching the DNA to germline. The CDR3 has 23 amino acids. Per the germline V gene, CDR1 is TSWWSYY and CDR2 is QGS.

As to this clone: The protein TCRdb lists belongs to a much larger clone and differs from this DNA's translation at residue 2, which points to a read error; the protein shown is made from the DNA. This chain links TRDV1 with TRDJ1; 9 positions agree with TRDD3. Per germline, CDR1 TSWWSYY and CDR2 QGS. The CDR3 totals 23 residues. CDR3 protein: CSLGETPSCLLGEPDPYTDKLIF. The CDR3 region has the DNA TGTTCTCTTGGGGAAACGCCTTCTTGTCTACTGGGGGAGCCAGACCCTTACACCGATAAACTCATCTTT.